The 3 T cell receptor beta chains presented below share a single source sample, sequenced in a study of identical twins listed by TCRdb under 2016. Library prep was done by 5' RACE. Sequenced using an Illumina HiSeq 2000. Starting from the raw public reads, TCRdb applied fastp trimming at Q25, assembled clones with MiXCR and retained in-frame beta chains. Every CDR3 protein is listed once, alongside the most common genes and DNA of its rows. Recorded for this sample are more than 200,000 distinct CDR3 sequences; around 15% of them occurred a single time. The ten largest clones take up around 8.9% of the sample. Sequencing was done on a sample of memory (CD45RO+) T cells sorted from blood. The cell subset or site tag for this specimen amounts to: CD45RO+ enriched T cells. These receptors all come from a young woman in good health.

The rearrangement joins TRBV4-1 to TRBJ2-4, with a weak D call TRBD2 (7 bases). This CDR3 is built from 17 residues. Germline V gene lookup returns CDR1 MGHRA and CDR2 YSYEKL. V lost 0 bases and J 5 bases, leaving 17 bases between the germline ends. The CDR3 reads CASSQEGRGAIQNIQYF. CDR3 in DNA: TGCGCCAGCAGCCAAGAAGGACGGGGGGCAATCCAAAACATTCAGTACTTC.

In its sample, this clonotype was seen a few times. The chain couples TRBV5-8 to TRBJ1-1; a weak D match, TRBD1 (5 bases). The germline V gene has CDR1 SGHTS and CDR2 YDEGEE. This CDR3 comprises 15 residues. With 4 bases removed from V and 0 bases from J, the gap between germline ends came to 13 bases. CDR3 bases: TGTGCCAGCAGCCTACGACAGACGATGAACACTGAAGCTTTCTTT. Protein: CASSLRQTMNTEAFF.

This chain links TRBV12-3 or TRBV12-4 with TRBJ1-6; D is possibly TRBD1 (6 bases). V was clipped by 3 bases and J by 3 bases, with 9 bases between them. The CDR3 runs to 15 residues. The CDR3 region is CASSFQGHYNSPLHF. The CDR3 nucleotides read TGTGCCAGCAGTTTTCAGGGGCACTATAATTCACCCCTCCACTTT.